The present TCR beta chain was sequenced within a study of cytomegalovirus exposure and HLA in healthy donors. Study results and limitations: Usually a TCR sequence was rare, but some public TCRs were found in many donors.

This clone appeared once. Its antigen remains unknown. The assay was immunoSEQ multiplex PCR, and TCRdb's table has in-frame clones only and misses some. The repertoire holds about 350,000 clones, with 75% to 90% as singletons. Separate from the approximately 670-subject first cohort, the 120-subject validation cohort was the one that the donors belonged to. The sequenced sample was PBMCs. This receptor was obtained from a woman under 40 in good health and CMV-seropositive.

The CDR3 DNA reads TGTGCCTGGAGTATCCGGACAGGGGTAGGCGAAAAACTGTTTTTT. Its protein is CAWSIRTGVGEKLFF. This chain uses TRBV30 with TRBJ1-4; TRBD1 agrees at 9 bases. This CDR3 has 15 residues. Germline lookup yields CDR1 GTSNPN and CDR2 SVGIG (reference sequence). The V gene end was trimmed by 2 bases and the J gene end by 8 bases; junction bases not matched to a gene: 9.